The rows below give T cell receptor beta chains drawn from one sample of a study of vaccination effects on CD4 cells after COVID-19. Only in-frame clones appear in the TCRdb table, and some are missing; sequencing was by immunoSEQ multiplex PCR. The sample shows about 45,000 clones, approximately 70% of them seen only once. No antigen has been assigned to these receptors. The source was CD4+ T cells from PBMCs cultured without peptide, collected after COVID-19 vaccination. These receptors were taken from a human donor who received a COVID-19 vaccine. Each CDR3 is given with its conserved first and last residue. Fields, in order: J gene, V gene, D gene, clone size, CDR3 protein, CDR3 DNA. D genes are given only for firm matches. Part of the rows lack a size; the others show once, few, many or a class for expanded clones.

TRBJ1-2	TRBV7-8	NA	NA	CASSLEGRANYGYTF	TGTGCCAGCAGCTTAGAAGGCAGGGCTAACTATGGCTACACCTTC
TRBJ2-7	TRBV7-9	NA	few	CASRNRDYEQYF	TGTGCCAGCAGAAACAGGGACTACGAGCAGTACTTC
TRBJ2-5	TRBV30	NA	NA	CAWSKRLRETQYF	TGTGCCTGGAGTAAGAGGCTCCGGGAGACCCAGTACTTC
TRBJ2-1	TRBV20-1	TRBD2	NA	CSASRLAGGRPTGEQFF	TGCAGTGCTAGTAGGCTAGCGGGGGGGCGCCCCACCGGTGAGCAGTTCTTC
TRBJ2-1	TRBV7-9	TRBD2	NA	CASSPPGGRGNEQFF	TGTGCCAGCAGCCCCCCCGGGGGGAGAGGTAATGAGCAGTTCTTC
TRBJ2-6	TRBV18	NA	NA	CASSAAGSYSGANVLTF	TGTGCCAGCTCAGCAGCCGGGTCCTACTCTGGGGCCAACGTCCTGACTTTC
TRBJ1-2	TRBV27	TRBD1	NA	CASSFQGGAWGYTF	TGTGCCAGCAGTTTTCAGGGGGGGGCGTGGGGCTACACCTTC
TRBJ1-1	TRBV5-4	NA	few	CASRSPYDIEAFF	TGTGCCAGCAGATCCCCATATGACATTGAAGCTTTCTTT
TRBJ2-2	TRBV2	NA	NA	CASSEVRNTGELFF	TGTGCCAGCAGTGAAGTGCGTAACACCGGGGAGCTGTTTTTT
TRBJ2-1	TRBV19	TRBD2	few	CASSIFRPSGSLHNEQFF	TGTGCCAGTAGTATATTTCGGCCTAGCGGGAGTCTACACAATGAGCAGTTCTTC
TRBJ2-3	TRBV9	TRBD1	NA	CASTRQGASDTQYF	TGTGCCAGCACCCGACAGGGGGCCTCAGATACGCAGTATTTT
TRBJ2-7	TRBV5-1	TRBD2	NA	CASSLRLAGPPGEQYF	TGCGCCAGCAGCTTGCGACTAGCGGGCCCTCCAGGCGAGCAGTACTTC
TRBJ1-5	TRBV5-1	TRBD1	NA	CASSAGTDQPQHF	TGCGCCAGCAGCGCAGGGACAGATCAGCCCCAGCATTTT
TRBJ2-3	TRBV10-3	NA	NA	CAISGSSTDTQYF	TGTGCCATCAGCGGGTCTAGCACAGATACGCAGTATTTT
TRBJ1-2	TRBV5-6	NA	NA	CASSPTLGFNSDYGYTF	TGTGCCAGCAGCCCCACCTTGGGATTTAATAGTGACTATGGCTACACCTTC
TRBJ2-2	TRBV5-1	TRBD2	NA	CASSLDSGGVGELFF	TGCGCCAGCAGCTTGGATTCTGGGGGGGTCGGGGAGCTGTTTTTT
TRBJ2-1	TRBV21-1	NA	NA	CASSNFICLLAGKFNEQFF	TGTGCCAGCAGCAATTTCATTTGCTTGCTAGCGGGTAAATTCAATGAGCAGTTCTTC
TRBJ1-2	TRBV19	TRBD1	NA	CASSRYTGGANYGYTF	TGTGCCAGTAGTCGGTATACAGGGGGCGCGAACTATGGCTACACCTTC
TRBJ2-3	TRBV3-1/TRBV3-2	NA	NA	CASSQFGYPDTQYF	TGTGCCAGCAGCCAATTCGGATATCCAGATACGCAGTATTTT
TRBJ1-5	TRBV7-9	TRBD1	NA	CASTWTGGGNQPQHF	TGTGCCAGCACTTGGACAGGGGGGGGCAATCAGCCCCAGCATTTT
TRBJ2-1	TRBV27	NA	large	CASSPGSRGVLFF	TGTGCCAGCAGTCCCGGTTCAAGGGGGGTTTTGTTCTTC
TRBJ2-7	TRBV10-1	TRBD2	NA	CASQRLAGSYEQYF	TGCGCCAGCCAACGACTAGCGGGATCCTACGAGCAGTACTTC
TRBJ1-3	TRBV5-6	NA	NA	CASSPTIGHSGNTIYF	TGTGCCAGCAGCCCGACTATTGGGCACTCTGGAAACACCATATATTTT
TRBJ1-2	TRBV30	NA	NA	CAWSVLRGNGYTF	TGTGCCTGGAGCGTCCTGAGGGGGAATGGCTACACCTTC